This record looks at one T cell receptor beta chain sequence and its context. What it binds is not known. The sample is drawn from a study of stem cell transplantation in POMP-related autoinflammatory disease. Study details: CD8+ T cells were low and CD4+ cells naive-skewed before transplant.

Repertoires were generated with immunoSEQ multiplex PCR, while TCRdb's copy carries only in-frame clones and drops some. The repertoire holds some 69,000 clones, with roughly 91% as singletons. Whole-study findings and limits: Patients with PRAID showed a restricted number of unique TRB V-J gene pairings. PRAID patients trended toward lower TRB diversity and higher clonality in all analyzed T-cell subsets.

Germline CDR1 is LGHDT and CDR2 is YNNKEL (reference sequence). This CDR3 region has 17 residues. Trimming removed 0 bases from V and 3 bases from J, with 12 bases in between. The source of this sequence is a human patient with POMP-related autoinflammation and immune dysregulation (PRAID). Some T cells may be transferred from the graft donor. The sequencing here drew on CD4+ T cells from PBMCs, taken after stem cell transplantation. The chain couples TRBV3-1 (or the pseudogene TRBV3-2) to TRBJ2-6; D is unresolved. The CDR3 here is CASSQDRTAHGANVLTF. The CDR3 DNA reads TGTGCCAGCAGCCAAGATCGTACGGCTCATGGGGCCAACGTCCTGACTTTC.